The clone carrying this T cell receptor beta chain was counted once. J was trimmed by 9 bases and V by 5 bases; bases with no gene match: 7. The CDR3 is made up of 13 amino acids. The germline V gene has CDR1 MDHEN and CDR2 SYDVKM. This PCR relied on a set of 60 Vbeta primers and 13 Jbeta primers. Sequencing used immunoSEQ multiplex PCR; TCRdb keeps in-frame clones, though not all of them. The sample has approximately 140,000 clones, around 76% seen once. This entry comes from a study of cytomegalovirus exposure and HLA in healthy donors. The TCR originated in a woman between 50 and 59 years old in good health and CMV-seronegative. Sequencing used PBMCs. The chain joins TRBV28 to TRBJ1-1; TRBD1 agrees at 9 bases. CDR3 nucleotides: TGTGCCAGCAGTCTACAGGGGGCGGGTAAAGCTTTCTTT. This encodes CASSLQGAGKAFF.